The 26 T cell receptor beta chains presented below share a single source sample, sequenced in a study of T cell changes during pregnancy in multiple sclerosis. Using immunoSEQ multiplex PCR, the repertoire was profiled, and TCRdb retains in-frame clones only, with some absent. The table includes 65,000 to 75,000 clones, about 89% detected once. This specimen consisted of peripheral blood, obtained in the second trimester of pregnancy. The receptors were sampled from a female donor with multiple sclerosis, enrolled in a pregnancy study.

This sequence joins TRBV9 and TRBJ2-7; 11 positions match TRBD2. The CDR3 length is 16 residues. V lost 3 bases and J lost 6; bases outside the gene matches: 11. In germline, CDR1 is SGDLS, CDR2 YYNGEE. The CDR3 reads CASSGTSGGYLGEQYF. CDR3 nucleotide sequence: TGTGCCAGCAGCGGCACTAGCGGGGGATACTTGGGCGAGCAGTACTTC.

The gene calls are TRBV30 and TRBJ2-1, with 10 positions matching TRBD1. J gave up 4 bases and V 5 bases, and 8 bases lay outside the gene matches. CDR1 and CDR2 from the germline V gene are GTSNPN and SVGIG (reference sequence). This CDR3 is built from 15 residues. Written as DNA, the CDR3 is TGTGCCTGGTGTCCGGGACAGGGGTTGTACAATGAGCAGTTCTTC. It encodes CAWCPGQGLYNEQFF.

The chain joins TRBV7-9 to TRBJ1-2; 9 bases line up with TRBD1. Trimming removed 4 bases from V and 5 bases from J; junction bases left unmatched: 11. The CDR3 loop spans 16 amino acids. CDR1 and CDR2 (germline): SEHNR, FQNEAQ (reference sequence). For the CDR3, the DNA is TGTGCCAGCAGCTGGGGATTGGGACAGGGTGGATATGGCTACACCTTC. Translating it yields CASSWGLGQGGYGYTF.

The chain joins TRBV5-1 to TRBJ1-4, with TRBD1 matching 9 bases. Germline CDR1 and CDR2: SGHRS and YFSETQ. V shed 4 bases, J shed 2 bases, and the junction held 6 bases outside the gene matches. There are 16 residues in the CDR3. CDR3 in DNA: TGCGCCAGCAGCGCTGGGACAGGGTCGACTAATGAAAAACTGTTTTTT. This codes for CASSAGTGSTNEKLFF.

The chain uses TRBV6-1 and TRBJ1-3, with D perhaps matching TRBD1 (6 bases). Trimming stripped 1 base from V and 3 bases from J, with 10 bases between. The CDR3 is 15 amino acids. CDR1 is MNHNS, CDR2 SASEGT, per germline. CDR3 nucleotides: TGTGCCAGCAGTGAAGTTACAGGGTTTGGAAACACCATATATTTT. Protein product: CASSEVTGFGNTIYF.

The count of this clone is one. The chain employs TRBV7-9 and TRBJ2-5; 9 positions agree with TRBD2. Trimming cost V 1 base and J 3 bases; bases outside gene matches: 6. The CDR3 sequence is 16 residues long. Germline assignment: CDR1 SEHNR and CDR2 FQNEAQ (reference sequence). CDR3: CASSLDSTSGKETQYF. In DNA, the CDR3 is TGTGCCAGCAGCTTAGATTCGACTAGCGGAAAAGAGACCCAGTACTTC.

The chain recombines TRBV7-2 with TRBJ2-3; a possible D gene is TRBD1 (6 bases). Trimming left V 5 bases short and J 0 bases short, with 12 bases between. Germline V gene lookup returns CDR1 SGHTA and CDR2 FQGNSA. The CDR3 has 15 amino acids. The CDR3 nucleotides are TGTGCCAGCAGCCGTGACAGGCCCAGCACAGATACGCAGTATTTT. Translating gives CASSRDRPSTDTQYF.

This clone turned up a few times. V is TRBV14 and J is TRBJ2-7; D is perhaps TRBD1 (6 bases). Trimming took 4 bases from V and 7 from J, leaving 17 bases between them. This CDR3 contains 14 residues. Germline V gene lookup returns CDR1 SGHDN and CDR2 FVKESK. The CDR3 sequence is CASSPYNDRNEQYF. The CDR3 DNA follows: TGTGCCAGCAGCCCATATAATGACAGGAATGAGCAGTACTTC. Filled out from reference TRBV14 and TRBJ2-7, the complete variable domain reads EAGVTQFPSHSVIEKGQTVTLRCDPISGHDNLYWYRRVMGKEIKFLLHFVKESKQDESGMPNNRFLAERTGGTYSTLKVQPAELEDSGVYFCASSPYNDRNEQYFGPGTRLTVT.

J is TRBJ2-3 and V is TRBV7-8, with TRBD2 identical over 7 bases. Germline V gene sequence: CDR1 SGHVS, CDR2 FQNEAQ. V shed 5 bases, J shed 2 bases, and the junction held 7 bases outside the gene matches. The CDR3 contains 15 residues. CDR3 DNA sequence: TGTGCCAGCAGCCCCGCCGGGACTAACACAGATACGCAGTATTTT. Residues: CASSPAGTNTDTQYF.

This CDR3 reads CASSVIGGRNSPLHF. CDR3 sequence (DNA): TGTGCCAGTAGTGTGATCGGGGGGAGAAATTCACCCCTCCACTTT. The V and J genes are TRBV19 and TRBJ1-6, with D perhaps TRBD1 (5 bases). Trimming stripped 5 bases from V and 7 bases from J, with 15 bases between. Germline-derived CDR1 and CDR2 are LNHDA and SQIVND (reference sequence). The CDR3 is made up of 15 amino acids.

The J gene is TRBJ1-2, the V gene TRBV7-9; the match to TRBD1 covers 9 bases. This CDR3 spans 15 amino acids. V lost 5 bases, J lost 7 bases, and 11 bases stayed unmatched. Germline values: CDR1 SEHNR, CDR2 FQNEAQ (reference sequence). The CDR3 loop is CASSQTGQGFRGYTF. The CDR3 DNA is TGTGCCAGCAGCCAAACGGGACAGGGATTCCGTGGCTACACCTTC. The entire variable domain, with the rest obtained from reference TRBV7-9 and TRBJ1-2, is as follows: DTGVSQNPRHKITKRGQNVTFRCDPISEHNRLYWYRQTLGQGPEFLTYFQNEAQLEKSRLLSDRFSAERPKGSFSTLEIQRTEQGDSAMYLCASSQTGQGFRGYTFGSGTRLTVV.

The V call is TRBV7-3, the J call TRBJ2-7, with 10 bases matching TRBD1. Germline V gene sequence: CDR1 SGHTA, CDR2 FQGTGA. Trimming at V came to 2 bases and at J to 0 bases, leaving 7 bases not matched to a gene. CDR3 size: 17 residues. The CDR3 region is CASSLVGGQGSSYEQYF. CDR3 DNA: TGTGCCAGCAGCTTAGTAGGGGGACAGGGGAGCTCCTACGAGCAGTACTTC. Supplemented by reference TRBV7-3 and TRBJ2-7, the full variable domain reads GAGVSQTPSNKVTEKGKYVELRCDPISGHTALYWYRQSLGQGPEFLIYFQGTGAADDSGLPNDRFFAVRPEGSVSTLKIQRTERGDSAVYLCASSLVGGQGSSYEQYFGPGTRLTVT.

The rearrangement uses TRBV2 and TRBJ1-2, with D uncertain. This CDR3 has 14 amino acids. Germline V gene data show CDR1 as SNHLY and CDR2 as FYNNEI. Trimming took off 5 bases at V and 0 bases at J, with 10 bases between the two ends. The DNA of the CDR3 is TGTGCCAGCAGTCCCTGGGCTGCTAACTATGGCTACACCTTC. Translated: CASSPWAANYGYTF.

The chain employs TRBV6-1 and TRBJ2-7; 9 positions match TRBD2. The germline V gene encodes CDR1 MNHNS and CDR2 SASEGT. J gave up 2 bases and V 2 bases, and 4 bases lay outside the gene matches. The length of the CDR3 is 15 residues. The CDR3 nucleotides read TGTGCCAGCAGTGAACCAGGACTAGCGACCTACGAGCAGTACTTC. Protein sequence: CASSEPGLATYEQYF.

The chain carries TRBV15 and TRBJ2-2, with TRBD2 as a possible D gene (6 bases). This CDR3 is 12 amino acids long. Germline V CDR1 and CDR2: LNHNV, YYDKDF (reference sequence). V was cut by 4 bases and J by 7 bases, with 7 bases left in between. CDR3 DNA sequence: TGTGCCACCAGCACAGCGGGCGGGGAGCTGTTTTTT. Encoded protein: CATSTAGGELFF.

This chain uses TRBV27 with TRBJ1-2; 8 bases map to TRBD1. Looked up from germline, CDR1 is MNHEY and CDR2 is SMNVEV (reference sequence). The CDR3 has 13 residues. The V gene end was trimmed by 5 bases and the J gene end by 8 bases; junction bases not matched to a gene: 7. This chain's CDR3 is CASSPSGGGGYTF. CDR3 nucleotides: TGTGCCAGCAGTCCATCAGGGGGCGGCGGCTACACCTTC.

V and J are TRBV27 and TRBJ1-6, with 7 bases that match TRBD1. The CDR3 is 17 residues long. Germline lookup yields CDR1 MNHEY and CDR2 SMNVEV (reference sequence). The trim removed 6 bases at V and 4 bases at J, leaving 12 bases unmatched. The CDR3 region is CASRRGQGGPYNSPLHF. The CDR3 DNA follows: TGTGCCAGCAGGAGGGGGCAGGGGGGACCATATAATTCACCCCTCCACTTT.

The V gene is TRBV7-9, the J gene TRBJ1-1, with 7 nucleotides matching TRBD1. This CDR3 has 16 amino acids. Germline-derived CDR1 and CDR2 are SEHNR and FQNEAQ (reference sequence). With V trimmed by 5 bases and J by 3 bases, 12 bases remained unmatched. In nucleotides, the CDR3 is TGTGCCAGCAGCCCCGGAGACAGGGCTCAGTACACTGAAGCTTTCTTT. Its protein product is CASSPGDRAQYTEAFF.

The chain combines TRBV11-3 with TRBJ2-6; D is uncertain. The CDR3 totals 13 residues. Per the germline V gene, CDR1 is SGHNT and CDR2 is YENEEA. V lost 9 bases, J lost 4 bases, and 10 bases lay in between. CDR3 protein: CASAARGANVLTF. The CDR3 nucleotides read TGTGCCAGTGCCGCGCGGGGGGCCAACGTCCTGACTTTC. The whole variable domain, remainder taken from reference TRBV11-3 and TRBJ2-6, is EAGVVQSPRYKIIEKKQPVAFWCNPISGHNTLYWYLQNLGQGPELLIRYENEEAVDDSQLPKDRFSAERLKGVDSTLKIQPAELGDSAVYLCASAARGANVLTFGAGSRLTVL.

This rearrangement joins TRBV5-3 to TRBJ2-7; possible D gene TRBD1, 5 bases. TRBV5-3 is an ORF, with its function uncertain. Between the trimmed V and J ends, which lost 4 bases and 4 bases, there was a span of 24 bases. The CDR3 totals 17 residues. The CDR3 sequence is CARSPNLGHPQGYEQYF. The CDR3 bases are TGTGCCAGAAGCCCCAACCTCGGACACCCCCAAGGGTACGAGCAGTACTTC.

This rearrangement joins TRBV2 to TRBJ1-2; a possible D gene is TRBD1 (5 bases). This CDR3 comprises 12 residues. Germline-derived CDR1 and CDR2 are SNHLY and FYNNEI. Between the trimmed V and J ends, which lost 11 bases and 2 bases, there was a span of 12 bases. In DNA, the CDR3 is TGTGCCGGACGGGGACTCAACTATGGCTACACCTTC. Translated, it gives CAGRGLNYGYTF.

In this sample, this clone turned up once. The chain joins TRBV6-6 to TRBJ2-7; 9 positions agree with TRBD2. The trim removed 4 bases at V and 2 bases at J, leaving 3 bases unmatched. CDR1 is MNHNY, CDR2 SVGAGI, per germline (reference sequence). This CDR3 comprises 14 residues. The CDR3 reads CASSSSSGAYEQYF. The CDR3, as DNA: TGTGCCAGCAGTTCTTCTAGCGGGGCCTACGAGCAGTACTTC.

The chain carries TRBV6-4 and TRBJ1-5; possibly TRBD1 for D (5 bases). This CDR3 has 15 amino acids. Germline V gene sequence: CDR1 MRHNA, CDR2 SNTAGT. V was cut by 2 bases and J by 4 bases, with 12 bases left in between. The CDR3 loop reads CASSDIGGSNQPQHF. CDR3 nucleotide sequence: TGTGCCAGCAGTGACATCGGGGGTAGTAATCAGCCCCAGCATTTT.

The genes are TRBV18 and TRBJ1-1; 10 nucleotides line up with TRBD1. The CDR3 loop spans 15 amino acids. V lost 2 bases to trimming and J lost 5 bases; unmatched junction nucleotides: 5. The V gene's germline CDR1 is KGHSH and CDR2 LQKENI. The DNA for the CDR3 is TGTGCCAGCTCACCAAGACAGGGGGCTGAGACTGAAGCTTTCTTT. Protein: CASSPRQGAETEAFF.

The V and J genes are TRBV2 and TRBJ2-7, with D possibly being TRBD2 (6 bases). V was cut by 2 bases and J by 4 bases, with 18 bases left in between. This CDR3 has 16 residues. Germline V gene sequence: CDR1 SNHLY, CDR2 FYNNEI. The CDR3 is CASSENPAGWGYEQYF. CDR3 DNA sequence: TGTGCCAGCAGTGAAAACCCCGCGGGGTGGGGATACGAGCAGTACTTC.

This chain uses TRBV20-1 with TRBJ1-2; D is possibly TRBD1 (6 bases). Germline CDR1 is DFQATT and CDR2 is SNEGSKA (reference sequence). V gave up 6 bases and J gave up 6 bases, with 8 bases separating them. The CDR3 extends over 10 amino acids. This CDR3 reads CSAWTDGYTF. The CDR3 nucleotides read TGCAGTGCCTGGACAGATGGCTACACCTTC.